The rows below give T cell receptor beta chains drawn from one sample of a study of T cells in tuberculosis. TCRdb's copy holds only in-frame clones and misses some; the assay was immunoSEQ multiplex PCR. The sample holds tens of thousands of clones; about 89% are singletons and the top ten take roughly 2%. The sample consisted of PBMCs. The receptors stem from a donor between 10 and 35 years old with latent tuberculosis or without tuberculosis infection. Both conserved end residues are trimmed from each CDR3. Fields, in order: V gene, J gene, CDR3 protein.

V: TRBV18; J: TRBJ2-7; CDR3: ASSPPTATYEQY
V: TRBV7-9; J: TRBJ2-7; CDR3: ASSSRGAGSSYEQY
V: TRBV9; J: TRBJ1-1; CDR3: ASSADRGLPEAF
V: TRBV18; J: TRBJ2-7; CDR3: ASSPTGFSYEQY
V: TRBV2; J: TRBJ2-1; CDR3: ASSERASGTGEQF
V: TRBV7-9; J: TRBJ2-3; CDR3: ASSLLAGVADTQY
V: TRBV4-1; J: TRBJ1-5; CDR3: ASSQDPPGNSNQPQH
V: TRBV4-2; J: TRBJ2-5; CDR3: ASSLLAGVSMETQY
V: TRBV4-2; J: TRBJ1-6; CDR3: ASSQGPRGPGTGSPDFSGSPLH
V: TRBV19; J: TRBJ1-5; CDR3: ASSIAQGAVQPQH
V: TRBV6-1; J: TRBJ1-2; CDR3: ASSGGGAYGYT
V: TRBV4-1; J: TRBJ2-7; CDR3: ASSRAGSGEQY
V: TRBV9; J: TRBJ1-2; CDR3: ASSALGDYGYT
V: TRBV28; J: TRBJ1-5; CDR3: ASWTGGHQPQH
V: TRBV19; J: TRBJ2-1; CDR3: ASRETSSYNEQF
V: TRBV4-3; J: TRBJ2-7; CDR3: ASSRDGTGPYEQY
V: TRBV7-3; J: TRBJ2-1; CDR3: ASSPRQGPNEQF
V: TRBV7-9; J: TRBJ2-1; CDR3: ASSLAGQGNEQF
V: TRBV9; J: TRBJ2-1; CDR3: ASTYSGVGDEQF
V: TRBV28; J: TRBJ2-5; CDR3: ASSQGRGGETQY
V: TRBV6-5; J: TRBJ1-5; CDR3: ASSHKPGGIQPQH
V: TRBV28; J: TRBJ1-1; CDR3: ASILGTGPEAF
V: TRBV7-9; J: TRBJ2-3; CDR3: ASSSWRRPDTQY
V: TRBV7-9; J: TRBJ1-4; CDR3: ASSKRSGATNEKLF
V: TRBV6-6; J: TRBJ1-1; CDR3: ASSYGPGATEAF
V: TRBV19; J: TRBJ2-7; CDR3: ASRIATGHYEQY
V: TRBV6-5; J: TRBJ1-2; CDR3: AAGSSYGYT
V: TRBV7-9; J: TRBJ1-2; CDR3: ASSLGYLEGYT
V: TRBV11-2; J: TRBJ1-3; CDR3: ASSLMRGGTGNTIY
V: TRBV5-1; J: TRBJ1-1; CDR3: ASSLTGETEAF
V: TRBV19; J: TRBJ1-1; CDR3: ASNQVGQITEAF
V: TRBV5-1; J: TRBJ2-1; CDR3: ASSLYLGQGIHNEQF
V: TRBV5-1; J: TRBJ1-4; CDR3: ASSFQGTGEKLF
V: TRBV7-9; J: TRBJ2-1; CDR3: ASSSPSGSGRINGEQF
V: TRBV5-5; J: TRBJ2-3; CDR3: ASSDRTSKDTQY
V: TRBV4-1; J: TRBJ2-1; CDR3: ASSQVSGGADEQF
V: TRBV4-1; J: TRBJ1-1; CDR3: ASSQVFSRNTEAF
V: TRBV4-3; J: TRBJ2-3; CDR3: ASSQEALAGGSDTQY
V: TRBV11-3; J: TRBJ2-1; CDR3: ASSPIAGSYNEQF
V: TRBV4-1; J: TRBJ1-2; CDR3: ASSQTNKGQGGDYGYT
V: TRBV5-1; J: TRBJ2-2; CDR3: ASSPDSGELF
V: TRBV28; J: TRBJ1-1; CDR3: ASSSVRGAKGNTEAF